The rows below give T cell receptor beta chains drawn from one sample of a study of tumor-infiltrating lymphocytes in primary liver carcinoma. In TCRdb, the multiplex PCR reads were re-called with MiXCR into one record per CDR3 protein. The repertoire holds about 54,000 distinct CDR3 sequences, with about 80% as singletons. The sequenced material came from liver tumor tissue from sampling region 2. Receptors were obtained from a man aged 35 to 55 with primary liver carcinoma and hepatitis B virus infection. Each CDR3 is given without its conserved first and last residue. Only part of the rows carry a size: once, few, many, or a class if the clone is expanded.

CDR3 protein | clone size | J gene | V gene
ANSLEAGVETQY | NA | TRBJ2-5 | TRBV7-8
VISARDSGDTHY | NA | TRBJ2-3 | TRBV10-3
ASSKSTGVYEQY | many | TRBJ2-7 | TRBV19
ASSFSYWRANIPYEQY | many | TRBJ2-7 | TRBV6-5
ASSYRENTNAF | NA | TRBJ1-1 | TRBV6-5
ASSRGGLAPYEQF | NA | NA | TRBV2
SVERTSERNEQF | NA | TRBJ2-1 | TRBV29-1
ASSEKGGDPSYNEQF | many | TRBJ2-1 | TRBV2
ASSYTNTGELF | medium-sized | TRBJ2-2 | TRBV11-2
ASTELYGREIGELF | NA | TRBJ2-2 | TRBV6-2/TRBV6-3
ASSRASDYEHY | NA | TRBJ2-7 | TRBV6-5
ASSSAVTFVGGTQY | once | TRBJ2-3 | TRBV28
TSSWTPANYEQY | NA | TRBJ2-7 | TRBV14
ASRQSGTAYEQY | many | TRBJ2-7 | TRBV28
TSTESTSGGSYNEQF | NA | TRBJ2-1 | TRBV10-3
VSSTNTGGLF | once | TRBJ2-2 | TRBV11-2